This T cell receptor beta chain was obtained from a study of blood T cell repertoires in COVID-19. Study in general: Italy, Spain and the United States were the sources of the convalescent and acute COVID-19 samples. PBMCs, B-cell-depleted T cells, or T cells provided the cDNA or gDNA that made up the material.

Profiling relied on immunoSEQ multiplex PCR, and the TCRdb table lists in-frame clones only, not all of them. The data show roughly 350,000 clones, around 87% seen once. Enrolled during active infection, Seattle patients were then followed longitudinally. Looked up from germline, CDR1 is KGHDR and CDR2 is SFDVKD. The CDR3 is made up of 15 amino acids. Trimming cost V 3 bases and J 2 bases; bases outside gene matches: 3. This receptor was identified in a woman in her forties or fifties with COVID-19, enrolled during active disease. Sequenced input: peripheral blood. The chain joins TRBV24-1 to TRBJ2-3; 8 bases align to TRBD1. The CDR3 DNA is TGTGCCACCAGTGATGTGGGACAGGACACAGATACGCAGTATTTT. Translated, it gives CATSDVGQDTDTQYF.